One sample yielded the 6 T cell receptor beta chains listed below, sequenced in a study of human T cells and chemical hapten exposure. Time point specified: patch test 1, 2 weeks after DPC sensitization. Treatment: therapeutic diphenylcyclopropenone sensitization with weekly scalp DPC. Via MiXCR, TCRdb re-called the RACE reads, giving one row per CDR3 protein. In the table there are around 110,000 distinct CDR3 sequences, 9% to 14% of which are singletons. The sample in question was whole blood, obtained in connection with sensitization to the hapten diphenylcyclopropenone (DPC). These receptors were taken from a woman between 50 and 59 years old with alopecia areata. Some clones in this sample may be carry-over from other donors' samples.

This clonotype was observed many times. The V and J genes are TRBV7-9 and TRBJ2-3; D is possibly TRBD1 or TRBD2 (6 bases each). The V gene lost 1 base and the J gene lost 9 bases, with 20 bases spanning the gap. This CDR3 has 16 residues. The V gene's germline CDR1 is SEHNR and CDR2 FQNEAQ (reference sequence). The CDR3 is CASSLGGGPGYRTQYF. CDR3 coding DNA: TGTGCCAGCAGCTTAGGAGGGGGGCCGGGTTATCGAACGCAGTATTTT.

This clonotype has ten or more counts. The chain recombines TRBV19 with TRBJ2-2; D perhaps matches TRBD2 (5 bases). Per germline, CDR1 LNHDA and CDR2 SQIVND (reference sequence). This CDR3 region has 14 residues. V lost 5 bases and J 3 bases, leaving 10 bases between the germline ends. The CDR3 reads CASSPGLYTGELFF. In DNA form, the CDR3 reads TGTGCCAGTAGTCCGGGATTGTACACCGGGGAGCTGTTTTTT.

This clonotype was observed many times. CDR3 bases: TGCGCCAGCAGCTCAGGGGAATCCATGAACACTGAAGCTTTCTTT. It yields the protein CASSSGESMNTEAFF. The chain recombines TRBV5-1 with TRBJ1-1; D is perhaps TRBD1 (6 bases). The CDR3 runs to 15 residues. Germline V gene data show CDR1 as SGHRS and CDR2 as YFSETQ. Trimming shortened V by 3 bases and J by 0 bases, and 12 bases separated the two germline ends.

This clonotype was detected many times. The rearrangement uses TRBV20-1 and TRBJ2-2; D not resolved. CDR1 DFQATT and CDR2 SNEGSKA come from the germline V gene (reference sequence). With 1 base removed from V and 4 bases from J, the gap between germline ends came to 10 bases. The CDR3 is made up of 14 amino acids. The CDR3 coding sequence is TGCAGTGCTAGAGTCTCAAGGGCCACCGGGGAGCTGTTTTTT. It encodes CSARVSRATGELFF.

There are a few counts of this clonotype. This chain links TRBV6-5 with TRBJ2-3, with no clear D. CDR1 and CDR2 (germline): MNHEY, SVGAGI. V gave up 2 bases and J gave up 2 bases, with 8 bases separating them. This CDR3 contains 14 residues. The CDR3 loop reads CASSYTTTTDTQYF. In nucleotides, the CDR3 is TGTGCCAGCAGTTACACGACCACCACAGATACGCAGTATTTT.

This chain connects TRBV7-9 to TRBJ1-1; 7 positions agree with TRBD1. In germline, CDR1 is SEHNR, CDR2 FQNEAQ (reference sequence). The CDR3 has 13 residues. After removal of 5 bases from V and 7 bases from J, the junction contained 7 bases not matched to a gene. The CDR3 spells CASSPSRTGEAFF. DNA for the CDR3: TGTGCCAGCAGCCCTTCTCGGACAGGTGAAGCTTTCTTT. Using reference TRBV7-9 and TRBJ1-1 for the parts outside the CDR3, the full variable domain is DTGVSQNPRHKITKRGQNVTFRCDPISEHNRLYWYRQTLGQGPEFLTYFQNEAQLEKSRLLSDRFSAERPKGSFSTLEIQRTEQGDSAMYLCASSPSRTGEAFFGQGTRLTVV.